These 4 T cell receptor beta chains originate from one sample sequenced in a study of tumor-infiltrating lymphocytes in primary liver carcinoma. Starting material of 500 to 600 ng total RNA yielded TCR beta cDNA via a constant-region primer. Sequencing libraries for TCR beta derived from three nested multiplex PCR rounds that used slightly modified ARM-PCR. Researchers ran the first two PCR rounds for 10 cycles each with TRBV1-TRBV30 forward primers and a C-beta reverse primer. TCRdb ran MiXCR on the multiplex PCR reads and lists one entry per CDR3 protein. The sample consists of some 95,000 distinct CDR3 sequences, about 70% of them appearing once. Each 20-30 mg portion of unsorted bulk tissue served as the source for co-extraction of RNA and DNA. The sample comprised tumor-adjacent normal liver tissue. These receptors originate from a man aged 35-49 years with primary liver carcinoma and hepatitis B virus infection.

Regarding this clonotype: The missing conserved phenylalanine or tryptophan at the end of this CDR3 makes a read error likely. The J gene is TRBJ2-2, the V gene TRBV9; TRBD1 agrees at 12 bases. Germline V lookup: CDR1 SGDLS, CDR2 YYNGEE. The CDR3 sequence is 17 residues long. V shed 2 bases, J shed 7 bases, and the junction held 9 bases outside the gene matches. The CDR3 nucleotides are TGTGCCAGCAGCGTGGATCGGGACAGGGGGCTTAACGGGGAGCTGTTTTCT. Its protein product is CASSVDRDRGLNGELFS.

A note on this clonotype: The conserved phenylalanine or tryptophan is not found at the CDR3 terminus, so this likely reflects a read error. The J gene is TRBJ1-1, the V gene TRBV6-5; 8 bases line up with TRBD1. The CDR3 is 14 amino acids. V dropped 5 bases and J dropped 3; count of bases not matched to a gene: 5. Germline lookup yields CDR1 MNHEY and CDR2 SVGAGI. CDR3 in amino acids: CASSPTGVDTEAFL. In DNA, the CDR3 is TGTGCCAGCAGTCCGACAGGGGTGGACACTGAAGCTTTCTTA.

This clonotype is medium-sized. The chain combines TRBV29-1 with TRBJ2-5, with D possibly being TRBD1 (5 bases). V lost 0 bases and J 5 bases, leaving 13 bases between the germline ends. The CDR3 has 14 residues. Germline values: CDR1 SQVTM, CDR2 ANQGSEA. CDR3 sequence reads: CSVEDRQGAETQYF. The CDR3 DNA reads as TGCAGCGTTGAAGATCGGCAAGGGGCGGAGACCCAGTACTTC.

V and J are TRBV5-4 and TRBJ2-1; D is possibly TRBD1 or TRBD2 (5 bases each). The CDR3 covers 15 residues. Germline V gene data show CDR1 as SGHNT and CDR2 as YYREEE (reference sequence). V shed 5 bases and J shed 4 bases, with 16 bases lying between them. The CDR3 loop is CASRSGSSSYNEQFF. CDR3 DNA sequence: TGTGCCAGCAGGTCAGGGTCTAGCTCATACAATGAGCAGTTCTTC.